These 7 T cell receptor beta chains originate from one sample sequenced in a study of blood T cell repertoires in COVID-19 (dated by TCRdb to the early 2020s). Library generation was performed with the immunoSEQ multiplex PCR assay. In TCRdb, the immuneACCESS table is reduced to in-frame sequences with V and J assigned. These tables do not hold every clone; where another copy was compared, an unresolved V gene accounts for under half, and the others remain unexplained. This sample lists 70,000 or so clones; roughly four fifths were detected once. The ten largest clonotypes hold under 15% of the sample. Sequencing input: peripheral blood. Receptor source: a man between 60 and 70 years old with COVID-19, enrolled during active disease.

V and J are TRBV7-4 and TRBJ1-3; D is perhaps TRBD1 (6 bases). CDR3 size: 16 residues. V shed 3 bases and J shed 0 bases, with 12 bases lying between them. The germline V gene has CDR1 SGHVT and CDR2 SQSDAQ. The CDR3 reads CASSFLGQSSGNTIYF. The CDR3, as DNA: TGTGCCAGCAGCTTCCTCGGACAGAGCTCTGGAAACACCATATATTTT.

This chain joins TRBV3-1 (or the pseudogene TRBV3-2) and TRBJ2-5, with 13 bases fitting TRBD2. Germline assignment: CDR1 LGHDT and CDR2 YNNKEL (reference sequence). With V trimmed by 1 base and J by 2 bases, 7 bases remained unmatched. This CDR3 is built from 18 residues. CDR3 sequence (DNA): TGTGCCAGCAGCCAAGTTGTGACTAGCGGGGGGTTACAAGAGACCCAGTACTTC. Residues: CASSQVVTSGGLQETQYF.

This chain uses TRBV7-8 with TRBJ2-1; possible D gene TRBD2, 6 bases. The CDR3 contains 11 residues. CDR1 is SGHVS and CDR2 is FQNEAQ in the germline V gene. With 5 bases removed from V and 12 bases from J, the gap between germline ends came to 11 bases. CDR3: CASSPPGGQFF. The CDR3 coding sequence is TGTGCCAGCAGCCCACCCGGGGGGCAGTTCTTC.

Details on this clone: The junction and the germline gene differ at one end; a read error may be behind it. V gene TRBV6-1 combines with J gene TRBJ2-2; 9 bases fit TRBD2. This CDR3 comprises 14 residues. The germline V gene encodes CDR1 MNHNS and CDR2 SASEGT. The CDR3 DNA is TGTGCCAGCAGTCAAGCGGGGGGAACCGGGGAGCTGTTTTTT. It codes for CASSQAGGTGELFF.

This clone was picked up one time. This chain joins TRBV6-5 and TRBJ2-1, with D possibly matching TRBD2 (6 bases). Trimming took 7 bases from V and 2 from J, leaving 15 bases between them. CDR1 and CDR2 from the germline V gene are MNHEY and SVGAGI. This CDR3 comprises 15 residues. CDR3 protein: CASKPTWGAYNEQFF. Here the CDR3 DNA reads TGTGCCAGCAAACCGACTTGGGGGGCCTACAATGAGCAGTTCTTC.

The CDR3 region has the DNA TGTGCCAGCAGCCCATTTGCGGCTGAAGCTTTCTTT. Translating it yields CASSPFAAEAFF. The chain joins TRBV7-9 to TRBJ1-1, with D uncertain. Germline V CDR1 and CDR2: SEHNR, FQNEAQ (reference sequence). This CDR3 has 12 residues. Trimming removed 5 bases at V and 6 bases at J, with 10 bases between.

The chain is built from TRBV20-1 and TRBJ2-2, with 10 bases matching TRBD2. The junction had 2 bases not matched to a gene; V was cut back by 3 bases and J by 4 bases. Germline lookup yields CDR1 DFQATT and CDR2 SNEGSKA (reference sequence). The CDR3 totals 14 residues. The CDR3 reads CSASSGGLTGELFF. CDR3 bases: TGCAGTGCTAGTAGCGGGGGGCTCACCGGGGAGCTGTTTTTT.